This TCR beta chain emerged from a study of shared clonotypes between healthy human individuals. Sequenced by immunoSEQ multiplex PCR; TCRdb stores in-frame clones only, minus some. Among fewer than 850,000 clones listed, 72% were seen once. J lost 5 bases, V lost 2 bases, and 22 bases had no gene match. The germline gives CDR1 SGDLS, CDR2 YYNGEE. The CDR3 consists of 20 residues. The source of this sequence is a woman aged 25 to 45 in good health. Material: memory CD4+ T cells sorted from blood. Subset defined: CD45RA-negative fraction. This chain links TRBV9 with TRBJ2-7, with 10 bases lining up with TRBD2. CDR3 coding DNA: TGTGCCAGCAGCGTGGGCCCCATGACCGAACCGGGACTAGCGTCCCACGAGCAGTACTTC. It is translated as CASSVGPMTEPGLASHEQYF.